Below are 8 T cell receptor beta chains sequenced from a single sample in a study of STAT3 mutations in large granular lymphocyte leukemia. Study-wide results and limits: In T-cell large granular lymphocyte leukemia, about half of patients showed multiple immunodominant subclonotypes.

Produced via immunoSEQ multiplex PCR; TCRdb's table is partial and in-frame only. Of tens of thousands of clones in the sample, approximately 86% were seen once. No cognate antigen is known for these TCRs. Material: peripheral blood mononuclear cells. The receptors were gathered from a man in his sixties with T-cell large granular lymphocyte leukemia. Some clones in this sample may be carry-over from other donors' samples.

The chain is built from TRBV9 and TRBJ2-3; 8 bases are shared with TRBD2. The length of the CDR3 is 15 residues. The ends lost 0 bases at V and 2 bases at J; junction bases unmatched: 2. The germline CDR1 and CDR2 sequences are SGDLS and YYNGEE. CDR3 protein: CASSVGSGATDTQYF. In nucleotides, the CDR3 is TGTGCCAGCAGCGTAGGTAGCGGGGCCACAGATACGCAGTATTTT.

The chain couples TRBV5-6 to TRBJ2-1, with D tentatively TRBD2 (6 bases). V was pared by 4 bases and J by 5 bases, with 13 bases between. From germline, CDR1 is SGHDT and CDR2 YYEEEE. The CDR3 is made up of 14 amino acids. The CDR3 DNA is TGTGCCAGCAGCGGCGGGACTTCTCACAATGAGCAGTTCTTC. It encodes CASSGGTSHNEQFF.

This clone was counted only a few times. CDR3 in DNA: TGTGCCAGCAGCTTGGGGGGACAACCCGCTAACTATGGCTACACCTTC. It translates to CASSLGGQPANYGYTF. The genes are TRBV5-6 and TRBJ1-2, with D tentatively TRBD1 (6 bases). Germline assignment: CDR1 SGHDT and CDR2 YYEEEE. The germline V and J ends were trimmed by 0 bases and 0 bases, with 12 bases remaining between them. This CDR3 contains 16 residues.

The V gene is TRBV7-2, the J gene TRBJ1-5; 7 bases are a match to TRBD1. This CDR3 contains 15 residues. Germline V lookup: CDR1 SGHTA, CDR2 FQGNSA. After removal of 3 bases from V and 6 bases from J, the junction contained 8 bases not matched to a gene. DNA for the CDR3: TGTGCCAGCAGCTTTCCAGGGGGAACAGGTCAGCCCCAGCATTTT. Protein sequence: CASSFPGGTGQPQHF.

About this clone itself: The junction departs from germline at one end; a sequencing error may be responsible. V and J are TRBV5-4 and TRBJ2-5; 9 bases match TRBD2. Germline CDR1 SGHNT, CDR2 YYREEE (reference sequence). The CDR3 contains 13 residues. The CDR3 loop reads CASSLVAGEAQYF. CDR3 DNA: TGTGCCAGCAGCTTGGTAGCGGGAGAGGCCCAGTACTTC.

This chain connects TRBV28 to TRBJ1-2, with D maybe TRBD1 (6 bases). CDR3 length: 13 residues. The germline V gene encodes CDR1 MDHEN and CDR2 SYDVKM. The ends were cut back, 7 bases at V and 6 bases at J, with 15 bases in the middle. The CDR3 coding sequence is TGTGCCAGCACCGACCAGGGGCGAGATGGCTACACCTTC. It yields the protein CASTDQGRDGYTF.

V is TRBV6-6 and J is TRBJ2-5; weak D call: TRBD2 (5 bases). Between the trimmed V and J ends, which lost 7 bases and 4 bases, there was a span of 13 bases. The CDR3 totals 13 residues. Looked up from germline, CDR1 is MNHNY and CDR2 is SVGAGI (reference sequence). The CDR3 DNA reads TGTGCCAGCACCCCCCGGGGTACAGAGACCCAGTACTTC. As protein: CASTPRGTETQYF.

The chain uses TRBV28 and TRBJ1-4, with D perhaps TRBD1 (6 bases). This CDR3 has 15 amino acids. Germline CDR1 reads MDHEN; CDR2 reads SYDVKM. Trimming cost V 4 bases and J 8 bases, with 17 bases left between them. The CDR3: CASSYLTGRGEKLFF. CDR3 in DNA: TGTGCCAGCAGTTATCTGACAGGAAGAGGAGAAAAACTGTTTTTT.